This T cell receptor (beta chain) was sequenced in a study of T-cell reconstitution after alpha-beta-depleted transplantation in children. Study-wide points: In patients about two months after transplant, alpha-beta T cells reportedly arose from several hundred expanded graft clones. In some patients, recipient T cells and intrathymic progenitors surviving conditioning explained high day-60 diversity.

This clonotype was seen at least ten times. The antigen remains unidentified. With 4 bases clipped from V and 4 bases from J, the junction kept 1 base outside the gene matches. Germline lookup yields CDR1 LGHDT and CDR2 YNNKEL (reference sequence). The CDR3 has 14 residues. The authors prepared the TCRbeta library with unique molecular identifiers. TCRdb recomputed calls from the PCR reads with MiXCR, one row per CDR3 protein. The table records hundreds of thousands of distinct CDR3 sequences, approximately 12% of them present only once. This chain joins TRBV3-1 and TRBJ2-2; 9 bases map to TRBD2. The sample was PBMCs, mostly from graft donor cells, taken 360 days after TCRalphabeta/CD19-depleted stem cell transplant. This clonotype was sampled from a male patient under 18 who had a stem cell transplant for acute myeloid leukemia, so the T cells may come from the graft donor. The CDR3 sequence: CASSRREGTGELFF. The CDR3 coding sequence is TGTGCCAGCAGCCGGCGGGAGGGCACCGGGGAGCTGTTTTTT.